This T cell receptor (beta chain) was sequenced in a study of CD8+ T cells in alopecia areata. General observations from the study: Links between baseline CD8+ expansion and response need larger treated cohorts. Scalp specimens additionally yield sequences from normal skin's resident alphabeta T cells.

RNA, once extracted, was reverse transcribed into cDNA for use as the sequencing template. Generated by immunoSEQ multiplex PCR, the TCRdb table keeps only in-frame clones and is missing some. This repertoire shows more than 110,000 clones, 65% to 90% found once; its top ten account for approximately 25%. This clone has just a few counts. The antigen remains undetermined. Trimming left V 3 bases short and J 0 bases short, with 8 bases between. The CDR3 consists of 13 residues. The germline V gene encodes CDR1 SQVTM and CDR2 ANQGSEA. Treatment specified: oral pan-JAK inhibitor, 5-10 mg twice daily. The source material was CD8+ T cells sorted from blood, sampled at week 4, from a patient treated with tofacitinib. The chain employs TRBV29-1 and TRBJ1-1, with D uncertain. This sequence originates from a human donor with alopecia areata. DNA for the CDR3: TGCAGCGTTGATAGTGGGGTGAACACTGAAGCTTTCTTT. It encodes CSVDSGVNTEAFF.